A selection of T cell receptor beta chains follows, all from one sample in a study of T-cell memory formation after mild COVID-19. TCRdb independently ran MiXCR on the 5' RACE reads; one entry per CDR3 protein. The repertoire holds approximately 240,000 distinct CDR3 sequences, approximately 16% seen once, with around 3.7% in the top ten. Sequenced input: PBMCs or a T cell subset sorted from them (not recorded which). The receptors stem from a young man who had mild COVID-19 (a few samples of this study predate the infection). Cell type and time point are not known. CDR3s include the opening cysteine and the closing phenylalanine or tryptophan. The D gene is left open where the match is weak. Part of the rows lack a size; the others show once, few, many or a class for expanded clones.

>few|NA|15|TRBJ2-3|TRBV12-3/TRBV12-4
CASSFRAGRTDTQYF
TGTGCCAGCAGTTTCCGGGCAGGTCGCACAGATACGCAGTATTTT
>NA|TRBD2|16|TRBJ2-3|TRBV7-9
CASSPRTSASTDTQYF
TGTGCCAGCAGCCCCAGGACTAGCGCGAGCACAGATACGCAGTATTTT
>NA|TRBD2|17|TRBJ2-3|TRBV5-1
CASSLASDSGGTDTQYF
TGCGCCAGCAGCTTGGCCTCGGATAGCGGGGGCACAGATACGCAGTATTTT
>NA|NA|15|TRBJ1-5|TRBV10-3
CAISEKALGDQPQHF
TGTGCCATCAGTGAGAAGGCCCTAGGCGATCAGCCCCAGCATTTT
>few|NA|18|TRBJ1-6|TRBV5-8
CASSLEVFSGSYNSPLHF
TGTGCCAGCAGCTTGGAAGTTTTCTCGGGCTCCTATAATTCACCCCTCCACTTT
>few|NA|14|TRBJ1-2|TRBV12-3/TRBV12-4
CASSRDGGLYGYTF
TGTGCCAGCAGCCGCGATGGAGGCCTCTATGGCTACACCTTC
>few|NA|14|TRBJ1-2|TRBV11-2
CASSLGWISYGYTF
TGTGCCAGCAGCTTAGGTTGGATCTCATATGGCTACACCTTC
>NA|NA|13|TRBJ1-1|TRBV28
CASSLLGQGRTFF
TGTGCCAGCAGTTTACTGGGGCAGGGAAGGACTTTCTTT
>NA|NA|16|TRBJ2-1|TRBV5-1
CASRPGALSSYNEQFF
TGCGCCAGCAGGCCGGGCGCTTTAAGCTCCTACAATGAGCAGTTCTTC
>NA|NA|12|TRBJ1-5|TRBV19
CASSIGGLPQHF
TGTGCCAGTAGTATTGGGGGGCTGCCCCAGCATTTT
>few|NA|13|TRBJ1-1|TRBV29-1
CSAALRGDTEAFF
TGCAGCGCGGCGCTTAGGGGAGACACTGAAGCTTTCTTT